The present TCR beta chain was sequenced within a study of T cell changes during pregnancy in multiple sclerosis. A note on this clone: Additional DNA sequences in this sample encode the identical CDR3.

The protocol was immunoSEQ multiplex PCR, while the TCRdb copy is restricted to in-frame clones and leaves out a portion. The sample comprises roughly 86,000 clones, 92% of which are singletons, and under 3% rests with the top ten. The ends lost 2 bases at V and 2 bases at J; junction bases unmatched: 2. The CDR3 has 14 residues. Germline assignment: CDR1 LGHNA and CDR2 YSLEER. This rearrangement joins TRBV4-3 to TRBJ2-7; 8 bases fit TRBD1. The sequence was collected from a female donor with multiple sclerosis, enrolled in a pregnancy study. This specimen consisted of peripheral blood, obtained in the first trimester of pregnancy. The CDR3 DNA reads TGCGCCAGCAGCCAACGGACAGGGCCCTACGAGCAGTACTTC. Translating gives CASSQRTGPYEQYF.